This T cell receptor (beta chain) appears in the sequencing data of a study of cytomegalovirus exposure and HLA in healthy donors. The study, taken as a whole, reports: Likely technical artifact: a cluster of highly shared sequence variants. CMV serostatus was the only recorded immune exposure for donors.

As regards this clone: Antigen specificity is unknown.

The PCR was carried out with 60 Vbeta primers and 13 Jbeta primers. Authors' analysis steps: The authors later counted roughly 79 million unique TCR beta chains, approximately 12 million of them shared. Generated by immunoSEQ multiplex PCR, the TCRdb table keeps only in-frame clones and is missing some. That table supplies the V and J calls and clone size; D and trimming were determined from the DNA. The sample holds around 150,000 clones, 77% seen once. The material sequenced was PBMCs. The TCR sequence derives from a woman between 40 and 55 years old in good health and CMV-seropositive.

The CDR3 here is CASSLGPLGRAEAFF. The DNA of the CDR3 is TGTGCCAGCAGCCTCGGGCCTCTTGGGAGAGCTGAAGCTTTCTTT. The V call is TRBV11-2, the J call TRBJ1-1; D remains unclear. The CDR3 has 15 residues. The V end lost 5 bases, the J end lost 6 bases, and 19 bases lay between the germline ends. Germline-derived CDR1 and CDR2 are SGHAT and FQNNGV.